The 29 T cell receptor beta chains below were found in one sample sequenced in a study of cytomegalovirus exposure and HLA in healthy donors. The primer mix had 60 Vbeta and 13 Jbeta primers. Using immunoSEQ multiplex PCR, the repertoire was profiled, and TCRdb retains in-frame clones only, with some absent. The table shows under 150,000 clones, with 81% occurring only once. Sequencing was done on a sample of PBMCs. Source of these receptors: a man between 18 and 29 years old in good health and CMV-seronegative.

V gene TRBV27 combines with J gene TRBJ1-1; unclear D gene. Trimming pared 2 bases from V and 2 bases from J, leaving 9 bases between. CDR1 and CDR2 from the germline V gene are MNHEY and SMNVEV (reference sequence). This CDR3 has 14 amino acids. DNA of the CDR3: TGTGCCAGCAGTTTAGGAGGCCCAAACACTGAAGCTTTCTTT. Translating gives CASSLGGPNTEAFF.

This clone occurred a few times. This chain uses TRBV14 with TRBJ2-7; 8 positions agree with TRBD1. Germline V gene sequence: CDR1 SGHDN, CDR2 FVKESK. After removal of 4 bases from V and 1 base from J, the junction contained 6 bases not matched to a gene. The CDR3 contains 15 residues. The CDR3 loop reads CASSLLTGGSYEQYF. The CDR3 bases are TGTGCCAGCAGCCTCTTAACAGGGGGGTCCTACGAGCAGTACTTC.

The genes are TRBV28 and TRBJ2-7; D is perhaps TRBD1 (6 bases). Between the trimmed V and J ends, which lost 6 bases and 9 bases, there was a span of 15 bases. Germline V CDR1 and CDR2: MDHEN, SYDVKM. This CDR3 contains 12 residues. DNA of the CDR3: TGTGCCAGCAGCCTCCCAGGGGATGTGCAGTACTTC. Translation gives CASSLPGDVQYF.

This sequence joins TRBV6-5 and TRBJ2-1, with D perhaps TRBD2 (6 bases). The germline CDR1 and CDR2 sequences are MNHEY and SVGAGI. The CDR3 covers 13 residues. V lost 6 bases and J 7 bases, leaving 13 bases between the germline ends. The CDR3 spells CASSQAGGNEQFF. CDR3 DNA sequence: TGTGCCAGCAGCCAAGCAGGAGGGAATGAGCAGTTCTTC.

The V and J genes are TRBV30 and TRBJ1-6, with 10 positions matching TRBD1. The J segment lost 10 bases and the V segment lost 4 bases, leaving 19 bases of the junction unmatched. The germline V gene has CDR1 GTSNPN and CDR2 SVGIG (reference sequence). This CDR3 region has 18 residues. The CDR3 sequence: CAWTGDPGQGSGRSPLHF. In nucleotides, the CDR3 is TGTGCCTGGACGGGCGATCCGGGACAGGGGAGCGGCAGATCACCCCTCCACTTT.

In DNA, the CDR3 is TGTGCCAGCAGCCCTTACAATGAGCAGTTCTTC. Protein: CASSPYNEQFF. The rearrangement joins TRBV11-2 to TRBJ2-1, with D unresolved. The germline gives CDR1 SGHAT, CDR2 FQNNGV. The CDR3 extends over 11 amino acids. Deletions cut 5 bases from V and 4 bases from J, with 3 bases between.

The chain combines TRBV30 with TRBJ1-5; perhaps TRBD1 as D (5 bases). CDR3 length equals 15 residues. Trimming took 0 bases from V and 3 from J, leaving 12 bases between them. Germline assignment: CDR1 GTSNPN and CDR2 SVGIG (reference sequence). The CDR3 loop is CAWSVRRAVNQPQHF. CDR3 nucleotide sequence: TGTGCCTGGAGTGTACGCAGGGCCGTCAATCAGCCCCAGCATTTT.

This chain connects TRBV6-6 to TRBJ1-4, with 9 bases fitting TRBD1. The J segment lost 10 bases and the V segment lost 6 bases, leaving 3 bases of the junction unmatched. In germline, CDR1 is MNHNY, CDR2 SVGAGI (reference sequence). This CDR3 contains 12 residues. CDR3 sequence: CASSRQGGKLFF. The CDR3 DNA sequence: TGTGCCAGCAGCCGACAGGGGGGAAAACTGTTTTTT.

The genes are TRBV28 and TRBJ1-2, with D possibly matching TRBD1 (6 bases). The CDR3 consists of 14 residues. Germline V gene data show CDR1 as MDHEN and CDR2 as SYDVKM. Trimming cost V 3 bases and J 3 bases, with 11 bases left between them. Here the CDR3 reads CASSLWTAHYGYTF. CDR3 bases: TGTGCCAGCAGTTTGTGGACAGCGCACTATGGCTACACCTTC.

The chain employs TRBV5-1 and TRBJ2-7; D may be TRBD1 (6 bases). This CDR3 is built from 14 residues. The V and J ends lost 3 bases and 7 bases respectively, with 17 bases between them. Germline V gives CDR1 SGHRS, CDR2 YFSETQ. The CDR3 DNA is TGCGCCAGCAGCTGGACAGAGTTTCTTGGGGAGCAGTACTTC. As protein: CASSWTEFLGEQYF.

V and J are TRBV12-2 and TRBJ2-2; the DNA was not used to check the table's D call, TRBD2. TRBV12-2 is labeled a pseudogene. The CDR3 spans 13 residues. CDR3 sequence: CASRFLPSGELFF. The CDR3 bases are TGTGCAAGTCGCTTTCTTCCTAGCGGGGAGCTGTTTTTT.

The DNA for the CDR3 is TGTGCCAGCAGCCTAGGACAGACGAACACTGAAGCTTTCTTT. Amino acids: CASSLGQTNTEAFF. The genes are TRBV5-4 and TRBJ1-1; TRBD1 is a possible D gene (6 bases). CDR1 and CDR2 from the germline V gene are SGHNT and YYREEE (reference sequence). CDR3 length equals 14 residues. V lost 4 bases and J 1 base, leaving 11 bases between the germline ends.

This sequence joins TRBV4-3 and TRBJ2-7, with 11 bases aligning to TRBD1. J was trimmed by 4 bases and V by 0 bases; bases with no gene match: 8. Germline CDR1 reads LGHNA; CDR2 reads YSLEER. The CDR3 contains 17 residues. The CDR3 is CASSQEPPGQGGYEQYF. The CDR3 DNA follows: TGCGCCAGCAGCCAAGAACCCCCGGGACAGGGGGGGTACGAGCAGTACTTC.

The rearrangement joins TRBV5-6 to TRBJ2-7; maybe TRBD1 (6 bases). CDR3 length: 15 amino acids. The germline V gene has CDR1 SGHDT and CDR2 YYEEEE. The ends were cut back, 4 bases at V and 2 bases at J, with 16 bases in the middle. CDR3 loop: CASSGLRGNPYEQYF. The CDR3 region has the DNA TGTGCCAGCAGCGGCCTCAGGGGAAACCCCTACGAGCAGTACTTC.

This clone was picked up a small number of times. The chain joins TRBV28 to TRBJ2-1; 9 bases fit TRBD2. Germline loops: CDR1 MDHEN, CDR2 SYDVKM. This CDR3 is 16 amino acids long. V dropped 5 bases and J dropped 2; count of bases not matched to a gene: 7. CDR3 DNA sequence: TGTGCCAGCAGTACCCCGGGCGGGGGGGCCTACAATGAGCAGTTCTTC. Translation: CASSTPGGGAYNEQFF.

The CDR3 DNA follows: TGTGCCAGTAAAGCGAACACTGAAGCTTTCTTT. It yields the protein CASKANTEAFF. This chain connects TRBV19 to TRBJ1-1; no clear D. Trimming removed 7 bases at V and 1 base at J, with 4 bases between. Per germline, CDR1 LNHDA and CDR2 SQIVND (reference sequence). The CDR3 runs 11 residues.

The rearrangement joins TRBV29-1 to TRBJ1-2, with D unresolved. The CDR3 totals 13 residues. CDR1 is SQVTM, CDR2 ANQGSEA, per germline. V lost 3 bases to trimming and J lost 2 bases, with 10 bases between them. The CDR3 coding sequence is TGCAGCGTTGAGGTGTCAGGCAACTATGGCTACACCTTC. Translated: CSVEVSGNYGYTF.

The chain couples TRBV29-1 to TRBJ2-6, with 7 bases matching TRBD1. V shed 0 bases and J 0 bases; nucleotides not matched to a gene: 11. Germline assignment: CDR1 SQVTM and CDR2 ANQGSEA. The CDR3 loop spans 19 amino acids. CDR3 bases: TGCAGCGTTGAAGATCCCTACAGGGGTGCCCACTCTGGGGCCAACGTCCTGACTTTC. It is translated as CSVEDPYRGAHSGANVLTF.

J is TRBJ2-1 and V is TRBV9, with 8 bases matching TRBD2. Germline CDR1 and CDR2: SGDLS and YYNGEE. V was pared by 1 base and J by 3 bases, with 18 bases of the junction left unmatched. This CDR3 comprises 20 residues. The CDR3 nucleotides read TGTGCCAGCAGCGTACGTAGCGGGGTCCTGCACGGGGGGGTCTACAATGAGCAGTTCTTC. It yields the protein CASSVRSGVLHGGVYNEQFF. The variable domain in full, with the rest retrieved from reference TRBV9 and TRBJ2-1, is DSGVTQTPKHLITATGQRVTLRCSPRSGDLSVYWYQQSLDQGLQFLIQYYNGEERAKGNILERFSAQQFPDLHSELNLSSLELGDSALYFCASSVRSGVLHGGVYNEQFFGPGTRLTVL.

The genes are TRBV10-3 and TRBJ2-1, with 10 nucleotides matching TRBD2. The CDR3 loop spans 14 amino acids. V was clipped by 8 bases and J by 5 bases; unmatched bases: 6. In germline, CDR1 is ENHRY, CDR2 SYGVKD. CDR3 loop: CAIGLAETNNEQFF. The CDR3 DNA is TGTGCCATCGGACTAGCGGAGACCAACAATGAGCAGTTCTTC.

V gene TRBV4-3 combines with J gene TRBJ1-1, with no clear D. This CDR3 has 13 residues. The germline V gene encodes CDR1 LGHNA and CDR2 YSLEER. V lost 4 bases, J lost 1 base, and 7 bases lay in between. Here the CDR3 reads CASSPTENTEAFF. CDR3 DNA sequence: TGCGCCAGCAGCCCCACAGAGAACACTGAAGCTTTCTTT.

This clone was seen a few times. The rearrangement joins TRBV4-3 to TRBJ1-1; D call uncertain. V dropped 1 base and J dropped 6 bases, with 9 bases sitting between them. The CDR3 is 13 residues long. Looked up from germline, CDR1 is LGHNA and CDR2 is YSLEER. The CDR3 sequence: CASSQGPYSEAFF. The CDR3 DNA is TGCGCCAGCAGCCAAGGGCCTTATTCTGAAGCTTTCTTT.

The J gene is TRBJ2-4, the V gene TRBV15; 8 nucleotides align to TRBD1. This CDR3 has 17 amino acids. Germline-derived CDR1 and CDR2 are LNHNV and YYDKDF (reference sequence). V gave up 0 bases and J gave up 0 bases; unmatched junction bases: 4. The CDR3 DNA reads as TGTGCCACCAGCAGAGACCGGGACAGGCTAGCCAAAAACATTCAGTACTTC. As protein: CATSRDRDRLAKNIQYF.

V gene TRBV18 combines with J gene TRBJ2-7, with 7 bases identical to TRBD1. The V gene's germline CDR1 is KGHSH and CDR2 LQKENI. J lost 7 bases, V lost 4 bases, and 7 bases had no gene match. This CDR3 has 13 residues. This CDR3 is CASSQDRHGEQYF. The CDR3 DNA follows: TGTGCCAGCTCACAGGACAGGCATGGGGAGCAGTACTTC.

This sequence joins TRBV30 and TRBJ2-1, with a weak D call TRBD1 (6 bases). V lost 8 bases and J 7 bases, leaving 9 bases between the germline ends. Germline lookup yields CDR1 GTSNPN and CDR2 SVGIG (reference sequence). The CDR3 runs to 10 residues. The CDR3 protein is CASDRNEQFF. The CDR3 bases are TGTGCCAGCGACAGGAATGAGCAGTTCTTC.

The chain couples TRBV7-9 to TRBJ1-2; D gene uncertain. V lost 6 bases and J 0 bases, leaving 5 bases between the germline ends. This CDR3 is 12 amino acids long. Germline CDR1 and CDR2: SEHNR and FQNEAQ (reference sequence). CDR3: CASSLSNYGYTF. The CDR3 DNA follows: TGTGCCAGCAGTCTATCTAACTATGGCTACACCTTC.

J is TRBJ1-5 and V is TRBV29-1, with D perhaps TRBD1 (6 bases). The length of the CDR3 is 14 residues. Trimming cost V 5 bases and J 5 bases, with 16 bases left between them. Germline V gene data show CDR1 as SQVTM and CDR2 as ANQGSEA. In DNA form, the CDR3 reads TGCAGCGTTCGCCTGGGACATCGAGATCAGCCCCAGCATTTT. It is translated as CSVRLGHRDQPQHF.

The J gene is TRBJ1-2, the V gene TRBV10-3, with 9 nucleotides matching TRBD1. The J segment lost 2 bases and the V segment lost 2 bases, leaving 6 bases of the junction unmatched. The germline V gene has CDR1 ENHRY and CDR2 SYGVKD. The CDR3 contains 16 residues. The DNA for the CDR3 is TGTGCCATCAGTGAGCGAACCGGGACAGGGAACTATGGCTACACCTTC. This gives the protein CAISERTGTGNYGYTF.

This rearrangement joins TRBV7-7 to TRBJ2-5; D unresolved. Per the germline V gene, CDR1 is SSHAT and CDR2 is FNYEAQ (reference sequence). This CDR3 region has 14 residues. The ends were cut back, 2 bases at V and 5 bases at J, with 12 bases in the middle. As DNA, the CDR3 is TGTGCCAGCAGCTTACCTGGGCGCCCGGAGACCCAGTACTTC. Translated: CASSLPGRPETQYF.